This record looks at one T cell receptor (beta chain) sequence and its context. This sample was included in a study of PD-1 blockade in classical Hodgkin lymphoma. The V end was cut by 0 bases, the J end by 5 bases, with 9 bases between. From germline, CDR1 is SGHNT and CDR2 YYREEE (reference sequence). The CDR3 contains 14 residues. Each of the patients experienced relapse following autologous stem cell transplantation, and their brentuximab vedotin exposure differed. Clones were read by immunoSEQ multiplex PCR, and TCRdb kept only the in-frame ones, dropping some. The sample carries roughly 97,000 clones, around 80% recorded once.

The receptor was derived from a human donor with classical Hodgkin lymphoma. The V and J genes are TRBV5-4 and TRBJ2-1; D is undetermined. Sequences were derived from peripheral blood mononuclear cells (PBMCs), sampled at baseline. The CDR3 coding sequence is TGTGCCAGCAGCTTGGCACTCGTCCACAATGAGCAGTTCTTC. Translated, it gives CASSLALVHNEQFF.